The present TCR beta chain was sequenced within a study of blood T cell repertoires in COVID-19. Looking at the study overall: Sites across the United States, Italy and Spain contributed samples from acute and convalescent COVID-19. The cDNA or gDNA used as material had been derived from T cells, B-cell-depleted T cells, or PBMCs.

Unmatched junction bases numbered 5, after V lost 3 bases and J lost 5 bases. The CDR3 has 13 amino acids. Germline loops: CDR1 GTSNPN, CDR2 SVGIG (reference sequence). The repertoire was sequenced with immunoSEQ multiplex PCR; TCRdb's copy has only in-frame clones and lacks some. The sample lists fewer than 400,000 clones, roughly 90% occurring once. Grouping used clinical history reported by participants in a survey and questionnaire. Either two negative PCRs, clearance, or symptom resolution qualified Cohort 3 donors as recovered. The rearrangement uses TRBV30 and TRBJ2-3, with 7 nucleotides matching TRBD1. Input material: PBMCs or T cells enriched from blood (not recorded which). This sequence originates from a woman aged 30 to 39 who had recovered from COVID-19. DNA for the CDR3: TGTGCCTGGAGAGGGGGCGGCAGAGATACGCAGTATTTT. Encoded protein: CAWRGGGRDTQYF.